Reported below is one T cell receptor (beta chain). Measured with immunoSEQ multiplex PCR; TCRdb has only the in-frame clones, and not every one. Of 130,000 to 150,000 clones detected, more than 85% appear once; the ten largest clones hold 1.4% to 1.5%. The sample is drawn from a study of T cell responses to AZD1222 COVID-19 vaccine. The germline CDR1 and CDR2 sequences are SQVTM and ANQGSEA. V was shortened by 8 bases and J by 4 bases, with 14 bases between the two germline ends. This CDR3 has 12 residues. Specimen: peripheral blood, collected on day 0 of AZD1222 vaccination. The source is an adult in good health. The J gene is TRBJ1-1, the V gene TRBV29-1; D might be TRBD1 (6 bases). The CDR3 DNA is TGCAGCTGTGACAGGTTCGGCACTGAAGCTTTCTTT. Its translation is CSCDRFGTEAFF.